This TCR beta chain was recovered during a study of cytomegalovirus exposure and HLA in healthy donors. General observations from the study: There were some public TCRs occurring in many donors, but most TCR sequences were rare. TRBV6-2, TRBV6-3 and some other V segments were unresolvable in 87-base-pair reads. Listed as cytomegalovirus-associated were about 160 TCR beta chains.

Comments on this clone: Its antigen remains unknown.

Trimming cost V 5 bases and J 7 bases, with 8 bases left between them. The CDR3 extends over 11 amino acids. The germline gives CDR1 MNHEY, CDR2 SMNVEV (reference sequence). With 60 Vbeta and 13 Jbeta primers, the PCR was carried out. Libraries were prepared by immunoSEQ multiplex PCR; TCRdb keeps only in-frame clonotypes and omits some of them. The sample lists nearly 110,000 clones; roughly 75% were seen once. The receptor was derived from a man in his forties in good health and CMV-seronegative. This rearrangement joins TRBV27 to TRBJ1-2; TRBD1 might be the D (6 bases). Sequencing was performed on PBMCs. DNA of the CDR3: TGTGCCAGCAGTGGGGGCTTTGGCTACACCTTC. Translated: CASSGGFGYTF.